This record covers a single T cell receptor beta chain. PCR amplification relied on 60 Vbeta primers (plus 13 Jbeta primers). The data were produced by immunoSEQ multiplex PCR, yet TCRdb's version contains in-frame clones alone and is incomplete. The sample shows over 130,000 clones, 66% of them seen only once. This specimen comes from a study of cytomegalovirus exposure and HLA in healthy donors. V shed 5 bases and J shed 6 bases, with 8 bases lying between them. The CDR3 has 11 residues. Germline CDR1 reads LNHDA; CDR2 reads SQIVND (reference sequence). Sample: PBMCs. The clonotype was recovered from a woman in her sixties or seventies in good health and CMV-seronegative. This sequence joins TRBV19 and TRBJ2-7; D uncertain. The CDR3 DNA follows: TGTGCCAGTAGTTCCAGTTTCGAGCAGTACTTC. It translates to CASSSSFEQYF.